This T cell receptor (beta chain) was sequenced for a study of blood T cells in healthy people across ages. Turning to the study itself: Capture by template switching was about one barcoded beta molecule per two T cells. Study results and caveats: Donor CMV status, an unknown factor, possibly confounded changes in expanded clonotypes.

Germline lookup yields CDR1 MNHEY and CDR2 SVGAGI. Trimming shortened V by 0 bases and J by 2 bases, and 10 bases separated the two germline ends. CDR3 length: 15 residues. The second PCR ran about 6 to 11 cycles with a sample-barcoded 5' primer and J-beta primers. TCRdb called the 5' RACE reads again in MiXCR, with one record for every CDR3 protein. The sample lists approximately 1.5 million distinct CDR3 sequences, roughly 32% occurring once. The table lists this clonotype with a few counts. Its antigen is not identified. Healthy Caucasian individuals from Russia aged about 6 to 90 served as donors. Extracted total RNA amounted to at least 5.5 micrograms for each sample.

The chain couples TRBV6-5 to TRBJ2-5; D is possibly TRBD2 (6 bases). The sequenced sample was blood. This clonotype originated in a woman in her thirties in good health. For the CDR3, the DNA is TGTGCCAGCAGTTACTCGATGGGGAGGCAAGAGACCCAGTACTTC. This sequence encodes CASSYSMGRQETQYF.